The clone carrying this T cell receptor beta chain was observed a few times. TCRdb recomputed calls from the 5' RACE reads with MiXCR, one row per CDR3 protein. The data show just under 65,000 distinct CDR3 sequences, with approximately 9.2% seen just once and roughly 13% held by the top ten. This sample was taken from a study of early T cells in non-severe SARS-CoV-2 infection. The material sequenced was whole blood, taken at baseline. The receptor comes from an adult who was a healthcare worker with PCR-confirmed SARS-CoV-2 infection or an uninfected control (not recorded which).

Written as DNA, the CDR3 is TGTGCCAGCAGCCCCCGGCGGGGGGCTAGCACAGATACGCAGTATTTT. It encodes CASSPRRGASTDTQYF. The V gene is TRBV11-2, the J gene TRBJ2-3, with 8 bases matching TRBD2. Losses at the gene ends were 5 bases for V and 0 bases for J; bases not matched to a gene: 7. This CDR3 has 16 amino acids. The germline gives CDR1 SGHAT, CDR2 FQNNGV.